This passage covers 14 T cell receptor beta chains from one sample sequenced in a study of spatial heterogeneity in lung cancer. TCRdb reanalysed the 5' RACE reads using MiXCR and keeps one entry per CDR3 protein. The sample gives 85,000 to 100,000 distinct CDR3 sequences, roughly a fifth of which show up once; just over 20% is in the top ten. Time point in this sample: blood at routine non-recurrence follow-up after resection. Specimen: PBMCs, collected at follow-up. These TCRs come from a male donor with early-stage non-small cell lung cancer.

The V gene is TRBV12-3 or TRBV12-4, the J gene TRBJ1-1, with D uncertain. The CDR3 is 14 residues long. V was trimmed by 6 bases and J by 1 base, leaving 12 bases between them. Here the CDR3 DNA reads TGTGCCAGCAGGCAGGACTGGGGGAACACTGAAGCTTTCTTT. Its protein product is CASRQDWGNTEAFF.

This clonotype showed up just a few times. The chain carries TRBV14 and TRBJ2-2, with D unclear. Trimming stripped 2 bases from V and 1 base from J, with 5 bases between. Germline assignment: CDR1 SGHDN and CDR2 FVKESK. This CDR3 contains 14 residues. DNA of the CDR3: TGTGCCAGCAGCCAAATCAGGAACACCGGGGAGCTGTTTTTT. The encoded protein is CASSQIRNTGELFF.

The chain uses TRBV29-1 and TRBJ2-5, with D hard to call. CDR1 SQVTM and CDR2 ANQGSEA come from the germline V gene. The CDR3 length is 10 residues. Trimming left V 6 bases short and J 5 bases short, with 7 bases between. The CDR3: CSVTWETQYF. DNA for the CDR3: TGCAGCGTCACATGGGAGACCCAGTACTTC.

The V call is TRBV20-1, the J call TRBJ1-2, with D possibly matching TRBD1 (5 bases). Germline CDR1 reads DFQATT; CDR2 reads SNEGSKA (reference sequence). The CDR3 spans 11 residues. V dropped 5 bases and J dropped 9 bases, with 13 bases sitting between them. The CDR3 is CSARDLPSYTF. The CDR3 DNA follows: TGCAGTGCTCGGGACCTACCCAGCTACACCTTC.

This clonotype occurred many times. The J gene is TRBJ1-1, the V gene TRBV27; no clear D gene. The germline V gene encodes CDR1 MNHEY and CDR2 SMNVEV (reference sequence). CDR3 length: 14 residues. With 2 bases removed from V and 2 bases from J, the gap between germline ends came to 9 bases. CDR3 nucleotide sequence: TGTGCCAGCAGTTTACTTGCAGCCAACACTGAAGCTTTCTTT. Residues: CASSLLAANTEAFF.

V usage is TRBV7-2 and J usage is TRBJ1-5, with TRBD1 matching 8 bases. J lost 4 bases, V lost 4 bases, and 3 bases had no gene match. From germline, CDR1 is SGHTA and CDR2 FQGNSA. The CDR3 covers 14 residues. CDR3 coding DNA: TGTGCCAGCAGCTACGGACAGGGAAATCAGCCCCAGCATTTT. Translation gives CASSYGQGNQPQHF.

The CDR3 sequence is CSARGRLAGYTDTQYF. Here the CDR3 DNA reads TGCAGTGCTAGAGGAAGACTAGCGGGATACACAGATACGCAGTATTTT. V gene TRBV20-1 combines with J gene TRBJ2-3; 11 positions match TRBD2. V lost 1 base and J lost 2; bases outside the gene matches: 5. This CDR3 is built from 16 residues. Germline values: CDR1 DFQATT, CDR2 SNEGSKA (reference sequence).

This clonotype was observed many times. The chain combines TRBV3-1 with TRBJ1-2, with 12 positions matching TRBD1. The J segment lost 3 bases and the V segment lost 4 bases, leaving 12 bases of the junction unmatched. There are 18 residues in the CDR3. Germline-derived CDR1 and CDR2 are LGHDT and YNNKEL (reference sequence). CDR3 in amino acids: CASSPAWDRGLPYYGYTF. The CDR3 bases are TGTGCCAGCAGCCCCGCTTGGGACAGGGGGCTCCCCTACTATGGCTACACCTTC.

The CDR3 protein is CASITDADNEQFF. The CDR3, as DNA: TGTGCCAGCATAACGGACGCTGACAATGAGCAGTTCTTC. The chain combines TRBV6-4 with TRBJ2-1, with unresolved D. Trimming shortened V by 7 bases and J by 5 bases, and 12 bases separated the two germline ends. The germline V gene encodes CDR1 MRHNA and CDR2 SNTAGT. The CDR3 consists of 13 residues.

The chain carries TRBV20-1 and TRBJ2-3; maybe TRBD1 (5 bases). This CDR3 is 13 amino acids long. Trimming shortened V by 3 bases and J by 4 bases, and 11 bases separated the two germline ends. Germline V gives CDR1 DFQATT, CDR2 SNEGSKA (reference sequence). The CDR3, as DNA: TGCAGTGCTAGTAACGCAGGGTCAGATACGCAGTATTTT. Translating gives CSASNAGSDTQYF.

This clonotype has only a few counts. The chain has TRBV7-2 and TRBJ2-1; no clear D. The CDR3 totals 16 residues. Per germline, CDR1 SGHTA and CDR2 FQGNSA. V was clipped by 1 base and J by 7 bases, with 17 bases between them. CDR3 amino acids: CASSLELSGRDNEQFF. CDR3 DNA: TGTGCCAGCAGCTTAGAATTGTCGGGCCGCGATAATGAGCAGTTCTTC.

The chain recombines TRBV20-1 with TRBJ1-1; a possible D gene is TRBD1 (6 bases). Germline assignment: CDR1 DFQATT and CDR2 SNEGSKA (reference sequence). This CDR3 comprises 13 residues. V lost 1 base to trimming and J lost 8 bases, with 14 bases between them. The CDR3, as DNA: TGCAGTGCTAGAGGAAGGGGGGGCAGGGAAGCTTTCTTT. This sequence encodes CSARGRGGREAFF.

Written as DNA, the CDR3 is TGCGCCAGCAGCCAAGATGGCGGGCTCAACACAGATACGCAGTATTTT. Translation: CASSQDGGLNTDTQYF. The genes are TRBV4-3 and TRBJ2-3; perhaps TRBD2 as D (5 bases). The CDR3 consists of 16 residues. Trimming shortened V by 0 bases and J by 2 bases, and 12 bases separated the two germline ends. Per the germline V gene, CDR1 is LGHNA and CDR2 is YSLEER.

This clonotype appeared a few times. The V gene is TRBV12-3 or TRBV12-4, the J gene TRBJ1-5; D remains ambiguous. The CDR3 is 12 amino acids. V dropped 3 bases and J dropped 4 bases, with 4 bases sitting between them. CDR3 residues: CASSFLNQPQHF. The CDR3 bases are TGTGCCAGCAGTTTTCTAAATCAGCCCCAGCATTTT.